What follows are 5 T cell receptor beta chains derived from one specimen sequenced in a study of blood T cell repertoires in COVID-19. Using immunoSEQ multiplex PCR, the repertoire was profiled, and TCRdb retains in-frame clones only, with some absent. Of just under 60,000 clones listed, around 90% are singletons. Sequenced input: peripheral blood. The receptors come from a human donor with active COVID-19. The donor label of this sample is uncertain.

V and J are TRBV6-5 and TRBJ2-4, with TRBD1 matching over 11 bases. This CDR3 contains 15 residues. Germline V CDR1 and CDR2: MNHEY, SVGAGI. The junction had 7 bases not matched to a gene; V was cut back by 6 bases and J by 6 bases. The CDR3 region is CASRNRGQGVNIQYF. DNA for the CDR3: TGTGCCAGCAGGAATAGGGGACAGGGGGTAAACATTCAGTACTTC.

There are a few counts of this clone. The V gene is TRBV7-9, the J gene TRBJ2-7; 7 positions agree with TRBD2. The CDR3 runs 14 residues. The V and J ends lost 3 bases and 4 bases, in that order; junction bases with no gene match: 6. Germline assignment: CDR1 SEHNR and CDR2 FQNEAQ (reference sequence). CDR3 protein: CASSLVSREYEQYF. CDR3 DNA sequence: TGTGCCAGCAGCTTGGTCTCGCGGGAGTACGAGCAGTACTTC.

The chain joins TRBV6-5 to TRBJ1-5; D unclear. Germline-derived CDR1 and CDR2 are MNHEY and SVGAGI. Between the trimmed V and J ends, which lost 6 bases and 2 bases, there was a span of 14 bases. The CDR3 loop spans 15 amino acids. In nucleotides, the CDR3 is TGTGCCAGCAGGCCGTCCCCAGGTGGCAATCAGCCCCAGCATTTT. It codes for CASRPSPGGNQPQHF.

There are a few counts of this clone. The rearrangement uses TRBV28 and TRBJ2-7; D might be TRBD1 (6 bases). The CDR3 is 14 amino acids. Trimming took off 2 bases at V and 2 bases at J, with 10 bases between the two ends. CDR1 MDHEN and CDR2 SYDVKM come from the germline V gene. The CDR3 protein is CASSLGGQTYEQYF. As DNA, the CDR3 is TGTGCCAGCAGTTTAGGAGGACAGACCTACGAGCAGTACTTC.

The chain is built from TRBV6-4 and TRBJ1-5; D is possibly TRBD1 (5 bases). The V gene's germline CDR1 is MRHNA and CDR2 SNTAGT. The CDR3 contains 14 residues. V was shortened by 4 bases and J by 2 bases, with 9 bases between the two germline ends. The CDR3: CASSAGHGNQPQHF. CDR3 bases: TGTGCCAGCAGTGCAGGGCATGGCAATCAGCCCCAGCATTTT.